The 26 T cell receptor beta chains reported below all come from one sample, sequenced in a study of graft-versus-host responses after intestinal transplantation. For these receptors, no antigen is known. Sequencing used immunoSEQ multiplex PCR; TCRdb keeps in-frame clones, though not all of them. The sample has some 150,000 clones; about 90% are singletons. Material: unstimulated CD4+ T cells sorted from spleen or lymph node cells, obtained before intestinal transplant. The origin of the receptors is a human donor who received an intestinal transplant.

The V and J genes are TRBV9 and TRBJ2-1; 8 bases fit TRBD2. The CDR3 is made up of 16 amino acids. V dropped 0 bases and J dropped 0; count of bases not matched to a gene: 2. CDR1 is SGDLS and CDR2 is YYNGEE in the germline V gene. CDR3 coding DNA: TGTGCCAGCAGCGTAGGACTAGCGAGCTCCTACAATGAGCAGTTCTTC. Amino acids: CASSVGLASSYNEQFF. The full variable domain, rest sourced from reference TRBV9 and TRBJ2-1, is DSGVTQTPKHLITATGQRVTLRCSPRSGDLSVYWYQQSLDQGLQFLIQYYNGEERAKGNILERFSAQQFPDLHSELNLSSLELGDSALYFCASSVGLASSYNEQFFGPGTRLTVL.

The chain links TRBV6-1 to TRBJ2-7; D is perhaps TRBD2 (6 bases). Germline CDR1 is MNHNS and CDR2 is SASEGT. This CDR3 comprises 16 residues. V lost 2 bases and J lost 6, with 20 bases in between. The CDR3 is CASSEWAGTGGREQYF. CDR3 DNA sequence: TGTGCCAGCAGTGAATGGGCCGGGACTGGAGGGCGCGAGCAGTACTTC.

The V gene is TRBV6-6, the J gene TRBJ1-2; TRBD1 might be the D (6 bases). Germline V lookup: CDR1 MNHNY, CDR2 SVGAGI (reference sequence). Trimming took 5 bases from V and 3 from J, leaving 7 bases between them. This CDR3 is built from 12 residues. The CDR3 nucleotides are TGTGCCAGCAGTAGGACAGACTATGGCTACACCTTC. It is translated as CASSRTDYGYTF.

V usage is TRBV28 and J usage is TRBJ1-6; D is unresolved. Trimming stripped 7 bases from V and 0 bases from J, with 10 bases between. Germline values: CDR1 MDHEN, CDR2 SYDVKM. This CDR3 has 15 residues. CDR3 nucleotides: TGTGCCAGCAAGGCGACGAGCTCCTATAATTCACCCCTCCACTTT. Protein: CASKATSSYNSPLHF.

This clone has only one observation. V gene TRBV2 combines with J gene TRBJ2-5, with D hard to call. CDR1 SNHLY and CDR2 FYNNEI come from the germline V gene. V lost 10 bases, J lost 1 base, and 7 bases lay in between. CDR3 length equals 11 residues. In nucleotides, the CDR3 is TGTGCCACCCAATTCCAAGAGACCCAGTACTTC. It specifies CATQFQETQYF.

This chain links TRBV7-2 with TRBJ2-1, with D maybe TRBD1 (6 bases). Trimming removed 2 bases from V and 8 bases from J, with 10 bases in between. Per the germline V gene, CDR1 is SGHTA and CDR2 is FQGNSA. This CDR3 is 13 amino acids long. The CDR3 coding sequence is TGTGCCAGCAGCTTATTTGGGGGCGATGAGCAGTTCTTC. This encodes CASSLFGGDEQFF.

The chain has TRBV4-1 and TRBJ2-5, with 10 positions matching TRBD2. The germline CDR1 and CDR2 sequences are MGHRA and YSYEKL. The CDR3 is 17 amino acids. The J segment lost 4 bases and the V segment lost 0 bases, leaving 8 bases of the junction unmatched. The CDR3 nucleotides are TGCGCCAGCAGCCAAGAGGGGTCAGCGGGAGGGATAGAGACCCAGTACTTC. It translates to CASSQEGSAGGIETQYF.

The chain couples TRBV6-1 to TRBJ2-7; TRBD1 is a possible D gene (6 bases). Per germline, CDR1 MNHNS and CDR2 SASEGT. V lost 4 bases, J lost 6 bases, and 13 bases lay in between. This CDR3 has 13 amino acids. CDR3 sequence (DNA): TGTGCCAGCAGTGCTAAGGGGGTGTCCGAGCAGTACTTC. Its translation is CASSAKGVSEQYF.

The chain links TRBV9 to TRBJ2-2; TRBD2 agrees at 9 bases. Losses at the gene ends were 2 bases for V and 1 base for J; bases not matched to a gene: 3. Per the germline V gene, CDR1 is SGDLS and CDR2 is YYNGEE. The CDR3 contains 16 residues. CDR3 sequence (DNA): TGTGCCAGCAGCGTTACTAGCGGGTGGAACACCGGGGAGCTGTTTTTT. Translating it yields CASSVTSGWNTGELFF.

In this sample, this clone turned up once. V gene TRBV6-1 combines with J gene TRBJ2-5; the D is unclear. CDR1 is MNHNS, CDR2 SASEGT, per germline. Trimming took off 4 bases at V and 4 bases at J, with 7 bases between the two ends. This CDR3 region has 12 residues. The CDR3 spells CASSASRETQYF. CDR3 nucleotide sequence: TGTGCCAGCAGTGCTAGTCGAGAGACCCAGTACTTC.

Of note for this clone: The same CDR3 also results from other DNA sequences found in this sample. The CDR3, as DNA: TGTGCCAGTAGTATCGGGACAGCGAGCAATCAGCCCCAGCATTTT. Translation: CASSIGTASNQPQHF. V usage is TRBV19 and J usage is TRBJ1-5, with 7 bases aligning to TRBD1. Losses at the gene ends were 3 bases for V and 1 base for J; bases not matched to a gene: 3. Germline assignment: CDR1 LNHDA and CDR2 SQIVND (reference sequence). The CDR3 runs 15 residues.

The chain employs TRBV10-3 and TRBJ1-4; 10 nucleotides agree with TRBD1. This CDR3 has 16 residues. The germline gives CDR1 ENHRY, CDR2 SYGVKD. Unmatched junction bases numbered 8, after V lost 10 bases and J lost 0 bases. The CDR3 loop reads CATRPGQGPTNEKLFF. The CDR3 bases are TGTGCCACCAGACCGGGACAGGGGCCAACTAATGAAAAACTGTTTTTT.

The genes are TRBV5-1 and TRBJ1-1; no definite D call. V gave up 0 bases and J gave up 1 base, with 10 bases separating them. Germline values: CDR1 SGHRS, CDR2 YFSETQ. The CDR3 runs 15 residues. The CDR3 loop is CASSLGRPANTEAFF. The CDR3, as DNA: TGCGCCAGCAGCTTGGGCCGACCTGCGAACACTGAAGCTTTCTTT.

The chain has TRBV5-1 and TRBJ1-1; D remains unclear. The CDR3 length is 14 residues. V lost 0 bases, J lost 1 base, and 7 bases lay in between. Germline values: CDR1 SGHRS, CDR2 YFSETQ. The DNA of the CDR3 is TGCGCCAGCAGCTTGGGCAGAGAGAACACTGAAGCTTTCTTT. This translates into CASSLGRENTEAFF. Full variable domain (rest looked up from reference TRBV5-1 and TRBJ1-1): KAGVTQTPRYLIKTRGQQVTLSCSPISGHRSVSWYQQTPGQGLQFLFEYFSETQRNKGNFPGRFSGRQFSNSRSEMNVSTLELGDSALYLCASSLGRENTEAFFGQGTRLTVV.

This clone occurred once. The rearrangement joins TRBV5-8 to TRBJ1-2, with D hard to call. The CDR3 loop spans 15 amino acids. V was trimmed by 3 bases and J by 4 bases, leaving 16 bases between them. CDR1 and CDR2 (germline): SGHTS, YDEGEE. The CDR3 region is CASSSASRKVYGYTF. CDR3 DNA sequence: TGTGCCAGCAGCTCGGCGTCGCGTAAAGTCTATGGCTACACCTTC. Full variable domain (rest looked up from reference TRBV5-8 and TRBJ1-2): EAGVTQSPTHLIKTRGQQATLRCSPISGHTSVYWYQQALGLGLQFLLWYDEGEERNRGNFPPRFSGRQFPNYSSELNVNALELEDSALYLCASSSASRKVYGYTFGSGTRLTVV.

This clone came up once. CDR3 DNA: TGTGCCAGCAGCCCAGCGCAGGGGACAAGCACCGGGGAGCTGTTTTTT. Protein: CASSPAQGTSTGELFF. The genes are TRBV27 and TRBJ2-2, with TRBD1 as a possible D gene (6 bases). CDR1 MNHEY and CDR2 SMNVEV come from the germline V gene (reference sequence). The CDR3 length is 16 residues. V was pared by 6 bases and J by 4 bases, with 18 bases between.

The gene calls are TRBV27 and TRBJ1-5; no clear D. This CDR3 has 13 amino acids. The germline CDR1 and CDR2 sequences are MNHEY and SMNVEV (reference sequence). Trimming took 6 bases from V and 5 from J, leaving 11 bases between them. The CDR3 loop reads CASRLSIYQPQHF. DNA for the CDR3: TGTGCCAGCAGGCTCAGTATCTATCAGCCCCAGCATTTT.

In the case of this clone: The sample contains more than one DNA sequence encoding this CDR3. This chain uses TRBV2 with TRBJ1-5, with a possible D match to TRBD1 (6 bases). The CDR3 totals 15 residues. V lost 1 base and J 4 bases, leaving 11 bases between the germline ends. CDR1 and CDR2 (germline): SNHLY, FYNNEI. The CDR3 loop reads CASSEGGPNNQPQHF. CDR3 DNA: TGTGCCAGCAGTGAAGGGGGGCCAAATAATCAGCCCCAGCATTTT.

The CDR3 bases are TGTGCCAGCAGGATGGGACTAGCGGGAGTGGATACGCAGTATTTT. This translates into CASRMGLAGVDTQYF. The chain combines TRBV27 with TRBJ2-3; 14 bases are a match to TRBD2. The CDR3 covers 15 residues. Per germline, CDR1 MNHEY and CDR2 SMNVEV (reference sequence). V trimming: 6 bases; J trimming: 6 bases; junction bases outside the gene matches: 5.

This chain joins TRBV4-1 and TRBJ2-7; D is undetermined. The CDR3 loop spans 12 amino acids. Germline V lookup: CDR1 MGHRA, CDR2 YSYEKL. Deletions cut 5 bases from V and 1 base from J, with 6 bases between. This CDR3 reads CASSSMSYEQYF. The CDR3 nucleotides read TGCGCCAGCAGCTCGATGTCCTACGAGCAGTACTTC.

The gene calls are TRBV6-5 and TRBJ1-5; no clear D. The V end lost 2 bases, the J end lost 8 bases, and 10 bases lay between the germline ends. Germline CDR1 is MNHEY and CDR2 is SVGAGI. The CDR3 runs to 13 residues. The chain's CDR3 is CASSYGLEEPQHF. CDR3 DNA: TGTGCCAGCAGTTACGGGTTGGAGGAGCCCCAGCATTTT.

This clone occurred once. J is TRBJ2-5 and V is TRBV21-1; the D call TRBD2 from the table was never checked on the DNA. TRBV21-1 corresponds to a pseudogene. The CDR3 runs 14 residues. CDR3 nucleotide sequence: TGTGCCAGCACCCCTGGGGGGGCAAAAGAGACCCAGTACTTC. Amino acid sequence: CASTPGGAKETQYF.

The count of this clone is one. The V and J genes are TRBV30 and TRBJ2-7, with 8 bases lining up with TRBD1. Germline loops: CDR1 GTSNPN, CDR2 SVGIG (reference sequence). The CDR3 consists of 13 residues. The ends lost 7 bases at V and 3 bases at J; junction bases unmatched: 8. CDR3 amino acids: CASRTGQVYEQYF. CDR3 bases: TGTGCCTCGAGAACGGGACAGGTCTACGAGCAGTACTTC. Supplemented by reference TRBV30 and TRBJ2-7, the full variable domain reads SQTIHQWPATLVQPVGSPLSLECTVEGTSNPNLYWYRQAAGRGLQLLFYSVGIGQISSEVPQNLSASRPQDRQFILSSKKLLLSDSGFYLCASRTGQVYEQYFGPGTRLTVT.

The V call is TRBV5-1, the J call TRBJ1-1, with 8 bases aligning to TRBD1. The CDR3 covers 15 residues. Germline V gene lookup returns CDR1 SGHRS and CDR2 YFSETQ. Trimming took 1 base from V and 5 from J; bases not matched to a gene: 7. CDR3 sequence (DNA): TGCGCCAGCAGCTTGACCAGACAGGGGAGGACTGAAGCTTTCTTT. Translating gives CASSLTRQGRTEAFF.

The chain is built from TRBV21-1 and TRBJ2-7; the table's D call TRBD1 went unverified against the DNA. TRBV21-1 is a documented pseudogene. The CDR3 has 14 amino acids. The CDR3 bases are TGTGCCAGCGGTAAGGGACAGGCTTTCTACGAGCAGTACTTC. Protein sequence: CASGKGQAFYEQYF.

In DNA form, the CDR3 reads TGTGCCAGCAGCCTCGGGACGTCCGATGGCTACACCTTC. It translates to CASSLGTSDGYTF. The chain carries TRBV7-9 and TRBJ1-2, with D possibly being TRBD1 (5 bases). The V gene's germline CDR1 is SEHNR and CDR2 FQNEAQ (reference sequence). V dropped 5 bases and J dropped 6 bases, with 13 bases sitting between them. This CDR3 region has 13 residues.